This TCR beta chain was recorded in a study of shared clonotypes between healthy human individuals. Of note for this clone: Its matching antigen is unknown. Germline and junction disagree at one end, which may indicate a read error.

The CDR3 length is 13 residues. Germline CDR1 reads MNHNS; CDR2 reads SASEGT. The input for sorted-subset replicate PCRs was 150 to 200 ng DNA, around 27,000 T cell genomes. Sequencing was performed with immunoSEQ multiplex PCR; in TCRdb, only in-frame clones are kept and a portion is missing. The sample yields over a million clones, roughly 80% seen once. Overall study results and limits: Roughly 5% was the fraction of naive CD4 clonotypes found shared across several donors.

The CD4+ fraction was divided into a CD45RA+ naive subset and a CD45RA-negative memory subset. The gene calls are TRBV6-1 and TRBJ2-5; tentative D call: TRBD1 (5 bases). This TCR came from a man in his late teens or twenties in good health. Input material: memory CD4+ T cells sorted from blood. Sample subset: CD45RA-negative fraction. The CDR3: CASSEPQERTKYF. The CDR3 DNA sequence: TGTGCCAGCAGTGAACCACAGGAGAGGACCAAGTACTTC.